The source of this T cell receptor beta chain is a study of blood T cells in healthy people across ages. Worth noting for this clonotype: Its antigen is unidentified.

The CDR3 is 13 amino acids. With 2 bases removed from V and 10 bases from J, the gap between germline ends came to 18 bases. Germline CDR1 is GTSNPN and CDR2 is SVGIG (reference sequence). The study, taken as a whole, reports: Total diversity from one million sequenced T cells was likely underestimated. Naive CD4+ cells and diversity were both higher in long-lived donors than in aged donors.

A second roughly 6 to 12 cycle PCR used barcoded and J-beta primers. Each cDNA molecule carried a tag from a template-switch adaptor that contained 12 random nucleotides. Each CDR3 protein gets one entry after TCRdb re-called the 5' RACE reads with MiXCR. This sample has about 1.5 million distinct CDR3 sequences, with around 42% found just once. Peripheral blood samples of 9 to 10 milliliters were drawn from each donor. Sequenced input: blood. The rearrangement joins TRBV30 to TRBJ2-7; no firm D call. The TCR was taken from a woman aged 18-29 years in good health. The DNA for the CDR3 is TGTGCCTGGAGTTTTGGAGCTTGGGCGGCCCAGTACTTC. Translation gives CAWSFGAWAAQYF. Supplemented by reference TRBV30 and TRBJ2-7, the full variable domain reads SQTIHQWPATLVQPVGSPLSLECTVEGTSNPNLYWYRQAAGRGLQLLFYSVGIGQISSEVPQNLSASRPQDRQFILSSKKLLLSDSGFYLCAWSFGAWAAQYFGPGTRLTVT.